This is a list of T cell receptor beta chains from one sample in a study of blood T cell repertoires in COVID-19. TCRdb's table, derived via immunoSEQ multiplex PCR, lists solely in-frame clones and lacks some. The sample has 300,000 to 400,000 clones, around 85% seen once; the top ten hold around 4.2%. Sequenced: PBMCs or T cells enriched from blood (not recorded which). Every receptor here comes from a woman between 40 and 50 years old with acute COVID-19. The CDR3 runs from the conserved cysteine through the conserved F or W. D genes are given only for firm matches. Size tells how often a clone was seen (once, few, many) or the class of an expanded clone, and some rows leave it out.

V gene: TRBV3-1/TRBV3-2
clone size: .
D gene: .
J gene: TRBJ2-5
CDR3 DNA: TGTGCCAGCAGGTCGATTCAGGTAAGTGCGGAGACCCAGTACTTC
CDR3 protein: CASRSIQVSAETQYF

V gene: TRBV19
clone size: .
D gene: .
J gene: TRBJ2-1
CDR3 DNA: TGTGCCAGTATAGGAGGGGATAGTTACAATGAGCAGTTCTTC
CDR3 protein: CASIGGDSYNEQFF

V gene: TRBV5-6
clone size: .
D gene: .
J gene: TRBJ2-6
CDR3 DNA: TGTGCCAGCAGCTTGGTCACAGGGACAGGGGCCAACGTCCTGACTTTC
CDR3 protein: CASSLVTGTGANVLTF

V gene: TRBV3-1/TRBV3-2
clone size: .
D gene: .
J gene: TRBJ1-3
CDR3 DNA: TGTGCCAGCAGTCCCTTCAGCGACTCTGGAAACACCATATATTTT
CDR3 protein: CASSPFSDSGNTIYF

V gene: TRBV15
clone size: once
D gene: TRBD1
J gene: TRBJ2-3
CDR3 DNA: TGTGCCACCAGCCGAGCCGGGACAGGGAAGGCAGATACGCAGTATTTT
CDR3 protein: CATSRAGTGKADTQYF

V gene: TRBV11-3
clone size: once
D gene: .
J gene: TRBJ2-5
CDR3 DNA: TGTGCCAGCAGCTTACAGGGATCGGAGACCCAGTACTTC
CDR3 protein: CASSLQGSETQYF

V gene: TRBV6-1
clone size: .
D gene: TRBD2
J gene: TRBJ2-1
CDR3 DNA: TGTGCCAGCAGTAAAGGCGGACTAGTGGAGGGGAATGAGCAGTTCTTC
CDR3 protein: CASSKGGLVEGNEQFF

V gene: TRBV24-1
clone size: .
D gene: TRBD1
J gene: TRBJ2-7
CDR3 DNA: TGTGCCACCAGTGAGACTCCGGGACAGGGGTCATCCTACGAGCAGTACTTC
CDR3 protein: CATSETPGQGSSYEQYF

V gene: TRBV3-1/TRBV3-2
clone size: .
D gene: .
J gene: TRBJ1-2
CDR3 DNA: TGTGCCAGCAGCCAGGGGGAGGGCCGGGGAAACTATGGCTACACCTTC
CDR3 protein: CASSQGEGRGNYGYTF

V gene: TRBV15
clone size: .
D gene: TRBD2
J gene: TRBJ2-1
CDR3 DNA: TGTGCCACCAGCAGAGTGGCGGGGGGGTACAATGAGCAGTTCTTC
CDR3 protein: CATSRVAGGYNEQFF

V gene: TRBV11-2
clone size: .
D gene: .
J gene: TRBJ1-3
CDR3 DNA: TGTGCCAGCAGCCAGGACAGTTACGGAAACACCATATATTTT
CDR3 protein: CASSQDSYGNTIYF

V gene: TRBV28
clone size: .
D gene: TRBD1
J gene: TRBJ2-1
CDR3 DNA: TGTGCCAGCAGTTCGCTTCACCCGGGACAGGGGGCACATGAGCAGTTCTTC
CDR3 protein: CASSSLHPGQGAHEQFF

V gene: TRBV4-3
clone size: .
D gene: .
J gene: TRBJ1-2
CDR3 DNA: TGCGCCAGCAGCCAAGATATCGGGGGAAATGGCTACACCTTC
CDR3 protein: CASSQDIGGNGYTF

V gene: TRBV7-2
clone size: .
D gene: .
J gene: TRBJ1-1
CDR3 DNA: TGTGCCAGCAGCTTAGCTCCAGGGGCTCATACTGAAGCTTTCTTT
CDR3 protein: CASSLAPGAHTEAFF

V gene: TRBV6-6
clone size: .
D gene: .
J gene: TRBJ2-7
CDR3 DNA: TGTGCCAGCAGTCATATTGATACATCAGGGGCGGTCATCGAGCAGTACTTC
CDR3 protein: CASSHIDTSGAVIEQYF

V gene: TRBV5-4
clone size: .
D gene: TRBD1
J gene: TRBJ1-1
CDR3 DNA: TGTGCCAGCAGCAAGGGACAGGGAGAGACTGAAGCTTTCTTT
CDR3 protein: CASSKGQGETEAFF

V gene: TRBV21-1
clone size: few
D gene: .
J gene: TRBJ2-7
CDR3 DNA: TGTGCCAGCGGGCCCGGTAGGGGTCTTATCTACGAGCAGTACTTC
CDR3 protein: CASGPGRGLIYEQYF

V gene: TRBV3-1/TRBV3-2
clone size: few
D gene: TRBD2
J gene: TRBJ2-3
CDR3 DNA: TGTGCCAGCAGCCCTGGGGCGGGGGGACTCACAGATACGCAGTATTTT
CDR3 protein: CASSPGAGGLTDTQYF

V gene: TRBV3-1/TRBV3-2
clone size: .
D gene: .
J gene: TRBJ1-2
CDR3 DNA: TGTGCCAGCAGCCCGGGGAGTTCTTCGGTGTATGGCTACACCTTC
CDR3 protein: CASSPGSSSVYGYTF

V gene: TRBV18
clone size: .
D gene: TRBD1
J gene: TRBJ2-3
CDR3 DNA: TGTGCCAGCTCGGGGACAGTAACTAGCACAGATACGCAGTATTTT
CDR3 protein: CASSGTVTSTDTQYF

V gene: TRBV19
clone size: .
D gene: .
J gene: TRBJ1-4
CDR3 DNA: TGTGCCACCCGACGGACTTTGGGAGAAAAACTGTTTTTT
CDR3 protein: CATRRTLGEKLFF

V gene: TRBV6-2/TRBV6-3
clone size: .
D gene: TRBD2
J gene: TRBJ2-7
CDR3 DNA: TGTGCCAGCAGTTACCCTCGGGGTAGGACTAGCCACTCCTACGAGCAGTACTTC
CDR3 protein: CASSYPRGRTSHSYEQYF

V gene: TRBV2
clone size: .
D gene: .
J gene: TRBJ1-6
CDR3 DNA: TGTGCCAGCAGTGCCTGGGACGGGGGGCCCCTCCACTTT
CDR3 protein: CASSAWDGGPLHF

V gene: TRBV29-1
clone size: once
D gene: .
J gene: TRBJ1-4
CDR3 DNA: TGCAGCGTTGCGGGGGACGAGTATGAAAAACTGTTTTTT
CDR3 protein: CSVAGDEYEKLFF

V gene: TRBV7-9
clone size: .
D gene: .
J gene: TRBJ2-7
CDR3 DNA: TGTGCCAGCTTCTGGGGGCAGGGAAACTCCTACGAGCAGTACTTC
CDR3 protein: CASFWGQGNSYEQYF

V gene: TRBV5-4
clone size: .
D gene: TRBD2
J gene: TRBJ2-5
CDR3 DNA: TGTGCCAGCAGCCTTGGGACTAGCGGTAACCAAGAGACCCAGTACTTC
CDR3 protein: CASSLGTSGNQETQYF

V gene: TRBV5-4
clone size: .
D gene: .
J gene: TRBJ1-1
CDR3 DNA: TGTGCCAGCAGCTCGGACGAGGGGGTACGGATTGAAGCTTTCTTT
CDR3 protein: CASSSDEGVRIEAFF

V gene: TRBV27
clone size: .
D gene: TRBD1
J gene: TRBJ2-6
CDR3 DNA: TGTGCCAGCAGTTTAATGTCCGGGACAGGGTGGGGAGCTGGGGCCAACGTCCTGACTTTC
CDR3 protein: CASSLMSGTGWGAGANVLTF

V gene: TRBV7-9
clone size: .
D gene: TRBD1
J gene: TRBJ1-2
CDR3 DNA: TGTGCCAGCAGCTCCCGACAGGGGGCGGAATCGGAAAGGGGTGGCTACACCTTC
CDR3 protein: CASSSRQGAESERGGYTF

V gene: TRBV6-2/TRBV6-3
clone size: .
D gene: .
J gene: TRBJ1-5
CDR3 DNA: TGTGCCAGCAGTTACCCGGGGAATAGCAATCAGCCCCAGCATTTT
CDR3 protein: CASSYPGNSNQPQHF

V gene: TRBV19
clone size: .
D gene: TRBD2
J gene: TRBJ2-1
CDR3 DNA: TGTGCCAGTAGTAGGACTAGCGGGAGTGGGGAGCAGTTCTTC
CDR3 protein: CASSRTSGSGEQFF